This TCR beta chain was profiled in a study of T cell responses to AZD1222 COVID-19 vaccine listed by TCRdb under 2021. Describing the broader study: Because spike-specific TCR depth and breadth did not differ between the two schedules, AZD1222 recipients who got a second dose at roughly 4 weeks were pooled with those who got a second dose at roughly 12 weeks. Trial participants were enrolled by age into 18-55, 56-69 and 70-plus year subgroups, with roughly 160, 29 and 62 TCR-sequenced participants respectively. A total of more than 230 trial participants underwent TCR sequencing, of whom roughly 210 had received two doses of AZD1222 and some 25 had received two doses of the MenACWY control vaccine. Paper-wide results and their limitations: Spike-specific TCR breadth and depth rose significantly after two AZD1222 doses compared with day 0 and with MenACWY recipients. Most participants were white British and females outnumbered males, and the authors suggested that clonal diversity may have been underestimated. Only five to seven AZD1222 recipients were SARS-CoV-2 seropositive at baseline, limiting conclusions about previously exposed vaccinees. The 56-69-year group was small, and its depth increase did not reach significance, likely because of low power. Vaccine-associated CD4 TCRs spanned the whole spike protein, with dominant responses in regions 160-218 and 743-854. Reportedly, almost half of the unique spike-specific TCRs recognized epitopes lying outside the regions that are mutated in the B.1.351 and B.1.1.7 variants. No day 14 peak-response samples were available, so repertoires were characterized only after the peak T cell response.

This clone was recorded once. The clone's antigen remains unknown. Per-nucleotide qualities are absent, and no much larger clonotype sits a single base away. CDR1 and CDR2, per the germline V gene, are SGHVS and FNYEAQ. V is cut by 5 bases and J by 2 bases, and the space between the germline ends is 15 bases. The CDR3 has 15 amino acids, counting the end cysteine and phenylalanine. The CDR3 DNA has 45 bases and is translated from base 1. Read against the paper, the sample's time point label means: baseline before first vaccination. Vaccinee samples came from UK trials COV001 and COV002, including a single-blind randomized controlled phase 2/3 trial of AZD1222 (ChAdOx1 nCoV-19) in healthy adults. For TCRbeta chain sequencing, PBMC samples from trial participants were taken at day 0 and at day 28 after the second dose. The CDR3 regions of human TCRbeta chains were analyzed by immunosequencing. The original methods were these. Repertoire TCRs were matched against a reference library of SARS-CoV-2-specific TCRs generated with the MIRA antigen-specificity platform. Breadth was defined as the fraction of unique TCRs that were SARS-CoV-2-associated. Depth was defined as the fraction of total T cells that were SARS-CoV-2-associated. Using the MIRA data, each spike-specific TCR was assigned both to the spike region to which the TCR was reactive and to a CD4 or CD8 class. Log10-transformed breadth and depth values were compared by one-way ANOVA with Sidak's multiple comparisons tests. Imported from immuneACCESS, the table was reduced by TCRdb to in-frame sequences with V and J called. These copies leave out some clones; in studies compared against another copy, an unresolved V gene accounts for under half, and the cause of the remainder is not known. V, J and clone size are those of that table, while D and trimming were read from the DNA. In all, the sample holds 130,000 to 150,000 clones, and roughly nine tenths of those were seen once. Together, the top ten hold roughly 1.7% of the sample.

The material was peripheral blood, obtained on day 0 of AZD1222 vaccination. This TCR was recovered from an adult in good health. Recombination joined TRBV7-6 with TRBJ2-5, with the D gene tentatively TRBD1 or TRBD2, based on 5 matching bases in each. The CDR3 loop reads CASSEGPFPQETQYF. The nucleotide sequence reads as follows: TGTGCCAGCAGCGAGGGGCCTTTCCCACAAGAGACCCAGTACTTC. The variable domain in full, with residues beyond the CDR3 obtained from the reference TRBV7-6 and TRBJ2-5 genes, is GAGVSQSPRYKVTKRGQDVALRCDPISGHVSLYWYRQALGQGPEFLTYFNYEAQQDKSGLPNDRFSAERPEGSISTLTIQRTEQRDSAMYRCASSEGPFPQETQYFGPGTRLLVL.